Listed here are 24 T cell receptor beta chains from one sample, sequenced in a study of regulatory T cells in long-lasting Graves disease. This sample's time point: newly diagnosed GD, antithyroid drugs for less than 3 months. The TCR library was made from RNA that had been extracted from PBMCs in TRIzol. CDR3-region Arm-PCR and iRepertoire HTBI primers produced the TCR beta libraries. TCRdb re-derived calls from the multiplex PCR reads in MiXCR, one entry per CDR3 protein. The data show about 620,000 distinct CDR3 sequences, roughly 15% seen once. These sequences were also reported in another study, on T cells in Graves' hyperthyroidism and ophthalmopathy.

The sample consisted of peripheral blood mononuclear cells (PBMCs), taken at new diagnosis, from a patient treated with antithyroid drugs. These receptors originate from a woman under 40 with Graves disease.

In its sample, this clonotype was seen many times. The V and J genes are TRBV20-1 and TRBJ2-3, with TRBD2 as a possible D gene (6 bases). The CDR3 has 11 residues. Germline V gene sequence: CDR1 DFQATT, CDR2 SNEGSKA (reference sequence). The ends were cut back, 5 bases at V and 7 bases at J, with 10 bases in the middle. The CDR3 spells CSAVGLNTQYF. The DNA for the CDR3 is TGCAGTGCTGTAGGACTAAATACGCAGTATTTT.

The chain employs TRBV28 and TRBJ2-2; D is uncertain. Germline V CDR1 and CDR2: MDHEN, SYDVKM. V was trimmed by 2 bases and J by 2 bases, leaving 9 bases between them. The length of the CDR3 is 15 residues. CDR3 nucleotides: TGTGCCAGCAGTTTAATAGGAATTAACACCGGGGAGCTGTTTTTT. As protein: CASSLIGINTGELFF.

This sequence joins TRBV6-2 or TRBV6-3 and TRBJ2-3; no clear D gene. The CDR3 contains 12 residues. Germline V CDR1 and CDR2: MNHEY, SVGEGT. Trimming took off 2 bases at V and 5 bases at J, with 5 bases between the two ends. The CDR3 sequence: CASSYPLDTQYF. The CDR3 DNA reads as TGTGCCAGCAGTTACCCACTAGATACGCAGTATTTT.

This clonotype was recorded a few times. The V call is TRBV29-1, the J call TRBJ2-2; perhaps TRBD1 as D (6 bases). The CDR3 totals 15 residues. The V gene's germline CDR1 is SQVTM and CDR2 ANQGSEA. V lost 4 bases, J lost 0 bases, and 12 bases lay in between. In DNA form, the CDR3 reads TGCAGCGTTGCTTTCTCAGGGGCGAACACCGGGGAGCTGTTTTTT. Translated, it gives CSVAFSGANTGELFF.

This clonotype came up many times. The chain has TRBV20-1 and TRBJ2-1; 11 bases map to TRBD2. CDR1 is DFQATT, CDR2 SNEGSKA, per germline (reference sequence). The CDR3 runs to 14 residues. J was trimmed by 0 bases and V by 5 bases; bases with no gene match: 0. CDR3 residues: CSALAGGSYNEQFF. The CDR3, as DNA: TGCAGTGCTCTAGCGGGAGGCTCCTACAATGAGCAGTTCTTC.

Worth noting for this clonotype: The junction does not match germline at one end; this may be a read error. This chain connects TRBV7-7 to TRBJ2-1; possibly TRBD2 for D (5 bases). Germline CDR1 is SSHAT and CDR2 is FNYEAQ (reference sequence). This CDR3 spans 15 amino acids. The CDR3: CASSLEAAGYNEQFF. In nucleotides, the CDR3 is TGTGCTAGCAGCTTAGAAGCGGCGGGCTACAATGAGCAGTTCTTC.

This clonotype was seen a few times. The J gene is TRBJ1-5, the V gene TRBV6-1; tentatively, D is TRBD1 (5 bases). CDR1 is MNHNS, CDR2 SASEGT, per germline. Trimming left V 8 bases short and J 0 bases short, with 17 bases between. This CDR3 contains 16 residues. CDR3 sequence (DNA): TGTGCCAGCGAAAAAATCGGGGGATATAGCAATCAGCCCCAGCATTTT. This codes for CASEKIGGYSNQPQHF.

Ten or more counts support this clonotype. The V and J genes are TRBV27 and TRBJ2-5, with D tentatively TRBD2 (5 bases). V lost 2 bases and J lost 2, with 9 bases in between. Per the germline V gene, CDR1 is MNHEY and CDR2 is SMNVEV (reference sequence). This CDR3 spans 14 amino acids. CDR3 amino acids: CASSLMGGQETQYF. In DNA form, the CDR3 reads TGTGCCAGCAGTTTAATGGGCGGGCAAGAGACCCAGTACTTC.

The rearrangement uses TRBV7-2 and TRBJ2-1; D possibly corresponds to TRBD2 (5 bases). V was trimmed by 4 bases and J by 2 bases, leaving 15 bases between them. Germline V gene sequence: CDR1 SGHTA, CDR2 FQGNSA. The CDR3 is made up of 16 amino acids. As DNA, the CDR3 is TGTGCCAGCAGCTACCCCGGGGTCGCCCCCTACAATGAGCAGTTCTTC. Translating gives CASSYPGVAPYNEQFF.

The table lists this clonotype with many counts. The V and J genes are TRBV11-2 and TRBJ2-2; D gene uncertain. Trimming stripped 5 bases from V and 9 bases from J, with 10 bases between. This CDR3 has 12 amino acids. Germline V gene lookup returns CDR1 SGHAT and CDR2 FQNNGV. The DNA for the CDR3 is TGTGCCAGCAGCCCCAACTCCAGGGAGCTGTTTTTT. Translated: CASSPNSRELFF.

This clonotype came up many times. The CDR3 region has the DNA TGTGCCAGCACCCCCCCCGGAGTGGAGGGCAATGAGCAGTTCTTC. It encodes CASTPPGVEGNEQFF. The chain carries TRBV28 and TRBJ2-1; D possibly corresponds to TRBD2 (6 bases). This CDR3 is built from 15 residues. V was pared by 7 bases and J by 6 bases, with 19 bases between. Looked up from germline, CDR1 is MDHEN and CDR2 is SYDVKM.

The chain uses TRBV7-2 and TRBJ1-2; no definite D call. Germline V CDR1 and CDR2: SGHTA, FQGNSA. Trimming removed 1 base at V and 4 bases at J, with 7 bases between. The CDR3 has 13 amino acids. This chain's CDR3 is CASSLGLFYGYTF. In DNA, the CDR3 is TGTGCCAGCAGCTTAGGCCTGTTCTATGGCTACACCTTC.

The chain carries TRBV15 and TRBJ1-1; the D is unclear. Trimming took off 5 bases at V and 4 bases at J, with 11 bases between the two ends. The germline V gene has CDR1 LNHNV and CDR2 YYDKDF (reference sequence). CDR3 size: 13 residues. In nucleotides, the CDR3 is TGTGCCACCAGCTTTGACCCGGGCACTGAAGCTTTCTTT. As protein: CATSFDPGTEAFF.

This clonotype has a handful of counts. The V gene is TRBV4-1, the J gene TRBJ2-1; 11 positions match TRBD2. V lost 4 bases and J lost 5; bases outside the gene matches: 13. This CDR3 comprises 18 residues. From germline, CDR1 is MGHRA and CDR2 YSYEKL. CDR3 in DNA: TGCGCCAGCAGCCCCTCGGGACTAGCGGCGCTAGGGAACAATGAGCAGTTCTTC. Residues: CASSPSGLAALGNNEQFF.

The CDR3 DNA is TGTGCCAGCAGCTTAGGGGTCTCTGGGGAGGATGAGCAGTACTTC. Protein product: CASSLGVSGEDEQYF. The chain couples TRBV7-2 to TRBJ2-5; D is perhaps TRBD2 (6 bases). V was trimmed by 1 base and J by 11 bases, leaving 20 bases between them. From germline, CDR1 is SGHTA and CDR2 FQGNSA. This CDR3 spans 15 amino acids.

Many counts were recorded for this clonotype. This rearrangement joins TRBV20-1 to TRBJ2-3, with 8 positions matching TRBD2. This CDR3 is built from 17 residues. The ends lost 3 bases at V and 5 bases at J; junction bases unmatched: 16. CDR1 DFQATT and CDR2 SNEGSKA come from the germline V gene (reference sequence). CDR3 amino acids: CSASTELSGIVRDTQYF. The CDR3 DNA follows: TGCAGTGCTAGTACGGAACTTAGCGGGATTGTTAGAGATACGCAGTATTTT.

This clonotype was seen only a few times. The V and J genes are TRBV19 and TRBJ2-3, with D tentatively TRBD1 or TRBD2 (6 bases each). Trimming cost V 7 bases and J 0 bases, with 17 bases left between them. Looked up from germline, CDR1 is LNHDA and CDR2 is SQIVND (reference sequence). The length of the CDR3 is 16 residues. Here the CDR3 DNA reads TGTGCCAGTACTCTAAAAGGAGGGACAAGCACAGATACGCAGTATTTT. This encodes CASTLKGGTSTDTQYF.

The rearrangement uses TRBV7-2 and TRBJ1-6; D ambiguous. This CDR3 region has 15 residues. The ends were cut back, 5 bases at V and 5 bases at J, with 13 bases in the middle. The germline gives CDR1 SGHTA, CDR2 FQGNSA. The CDR3 bases are TGTGCCAGCAGCCCCGGAACACGGAATAATTCACCCCTCCACTTT. This sequence encodes CASSPGTRNNSPLHF. The complete variable domain, with remaining parts taken from reference TRBV7-2 and TRBJ1-6, reads GAGVSQSPSNKVTEKGKDVELRCDPISGHTALYWYRQSLGQGLEFLIYFQGNSAPDKSGLPSDRFSAERTGGSVSTLTIQRTQQEDSAVYLCASSPGTRNNSPLHFGNGTRLTVT.

Worth noting for this clonotype: Sequence at one end of the junction differs from germline and may be a read error. The chain is built from TRBV7-9 and TRBJ2-3; D possibly uses TRBD1 or TRBD2 (5 bases each). The CDR3 spans 15 residues. The germline CDR1 and CDR2 sequences are SEHNR and FQNEAQ (reference sequence). In DNA form, the CDR3 reads TGTGCCAGCAGCACATCGGGGCACTCCACAGATACGCGGTATTTT. Encoded protein: CASSTSGHSTDTRYF.

The sample holds many counts of this clonotype. The chain joins TRBV27 to TRBJ2-7; no clear D gene. Germline values: CDR1 MNHEY, CDR2 SMNVEV (reference sequence). This CDR3 is 13 amino acids long. V was cut by 2 bases and J by 7 bases, with 12 bases left in between. The CDR3 here is CASSLGWMGEQYF. DNA for the CDR3: TGTGCCAGCAGTTTAGGGTGGATGGGGGAGCAGTACTTC.

For this clonotype: Given a much more abundant clone one base away, this may be a read error. V gene TRBV20-1 combines with J gene TRBJ1-1, with unresolved D. Germline V gene sequence: CDR1 DFQATT, CDR2 SNEGSKA (reference sequence). This CDR3 is built from 13 residues. Between the trimmed V and J ends, which lost 0 bases and 6 bases, there was a span of 11 bases. The CDR3 spells CSARDRLNAEAFF. The CDR3 DNA sequence: TGCAGTGCTAGAGACAGACTTAACGCTGAAGCTTTCTTT.

A word on this clonotype: A much larger clone differs from this one at a single base, so this may be a read error. This rearrangement joins TRBV5-1 to TRBJ1-1; possible D gene TRBD1, 6 bases. CDR1 and CDR2 from the germline V gene are SGHRS and YFSETQ. The CDR3 contains 18 residues. CDR3 sequence: CASSTPANEGRGNAEAFF. DNA for the CDR3: TGCGCCAGCAGCACCCCCGCCAACGAGGGGAGGGGGAACGCTGAAGCTTTCTTT.

This clonotype has just a few counts. V and J are TRBV20-1 and TRBJ2-5; tentatively, D is TRBD2 (6 bases). The CDR3 contains 15 residues. Germline V gene sequence: CDR1 DFQATT, CDR2 SNEGSKA (reference sequence). V lost 3 bases and J 5 bases, leaving 19 bases between the germline ends. CDR3 in amino acids: CSASRPPPRGETQYF. CDR3 DNA sequence: TGCAGTGCTAGTCGGCCCCCGCCACGGGGGGAGACCCAGTACTTC.

The chain combines TRBV6-2 or TRBV6-3 with TRBJ2-1, with 10 bases matching TRBD1. The germline CDR1 and CDR2 sequences are MNHEY and SVGEGT. The ends lost 8 bases at V and 6 bases at J; junction bases unmatched: 7. CDR3 size: 14 residues. In DNA form, the CDR3 reads TGTGCCAGCGACGTCGGGACAGGGGTCAATGAGCAGTTCTTC. Amino acid sequence: CASDVGTGVNEQFF.